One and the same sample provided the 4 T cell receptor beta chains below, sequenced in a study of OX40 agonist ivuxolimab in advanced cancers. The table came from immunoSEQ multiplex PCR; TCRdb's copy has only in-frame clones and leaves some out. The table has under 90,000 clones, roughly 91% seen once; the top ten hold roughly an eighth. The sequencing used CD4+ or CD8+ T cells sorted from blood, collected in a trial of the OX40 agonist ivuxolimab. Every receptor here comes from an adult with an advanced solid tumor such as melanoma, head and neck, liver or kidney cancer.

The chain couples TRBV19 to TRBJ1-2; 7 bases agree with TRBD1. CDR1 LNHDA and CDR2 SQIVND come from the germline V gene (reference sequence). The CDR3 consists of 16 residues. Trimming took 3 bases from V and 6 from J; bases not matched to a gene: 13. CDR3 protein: CASSIVGGQSYDGYTF. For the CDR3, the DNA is TGTGCCAGTAGTATTGTTGGGGGACAGAGCTATGATGGCTACACCTTC.

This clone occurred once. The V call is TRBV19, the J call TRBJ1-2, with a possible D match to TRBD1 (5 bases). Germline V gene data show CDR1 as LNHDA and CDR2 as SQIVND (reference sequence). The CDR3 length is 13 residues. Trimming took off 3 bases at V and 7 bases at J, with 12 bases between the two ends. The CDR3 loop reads CASSMGGERGYTF. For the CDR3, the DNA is TGTGCCAGTAGTATGGGGGGAGAACGTGGCTACACCTTC. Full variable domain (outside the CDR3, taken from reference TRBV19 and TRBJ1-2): DGGITQSPKYLFRKEGQNVTLSCEQNLNHDAMYWYRQDPGQGLRLIYYSQIVNDFQKGDIAEGYSVSREKKESFPLTVTSAQKNPTAFYLCASSMGGERGYTFGSGTRLTVV.

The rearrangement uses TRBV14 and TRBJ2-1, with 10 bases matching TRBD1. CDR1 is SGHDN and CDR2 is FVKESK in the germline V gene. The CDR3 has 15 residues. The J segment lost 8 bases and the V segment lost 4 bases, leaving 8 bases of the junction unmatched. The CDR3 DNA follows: TGTGCCAGCAGCCTACCGGGACAGGGGAACCATGAGCAGTTCTTC. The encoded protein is CASSLPGQGNHEQFF.

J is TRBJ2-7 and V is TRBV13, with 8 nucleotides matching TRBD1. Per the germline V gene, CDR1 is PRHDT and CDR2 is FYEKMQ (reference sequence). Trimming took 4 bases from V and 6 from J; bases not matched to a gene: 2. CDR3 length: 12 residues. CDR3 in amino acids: CASSWTGPEQYF. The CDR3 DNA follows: TGTGCCAGCAGCTGGACAGGGCCCGAGCAGTACTTC.